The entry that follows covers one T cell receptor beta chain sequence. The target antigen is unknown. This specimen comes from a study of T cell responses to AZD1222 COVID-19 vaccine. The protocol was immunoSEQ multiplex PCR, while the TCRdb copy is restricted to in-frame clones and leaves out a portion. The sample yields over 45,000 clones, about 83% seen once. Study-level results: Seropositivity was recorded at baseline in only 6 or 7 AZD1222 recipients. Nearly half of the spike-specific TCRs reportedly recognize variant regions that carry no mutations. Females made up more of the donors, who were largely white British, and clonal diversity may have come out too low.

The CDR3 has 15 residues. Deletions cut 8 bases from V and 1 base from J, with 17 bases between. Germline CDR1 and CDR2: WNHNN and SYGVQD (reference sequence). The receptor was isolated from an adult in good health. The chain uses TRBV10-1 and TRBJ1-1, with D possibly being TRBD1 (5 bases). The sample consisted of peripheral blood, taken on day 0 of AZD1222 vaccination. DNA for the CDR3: TGCGCCAGCTCAGACGGGGGGACTTCGAACACTGAAGCTTTCTTT. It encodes CASSDGGTSNTEAFF.